These T cell receptor beta chains were read from a single sample in a study of CD8+ T cells in alopecia areata. The data were produced by immunoSEQ multiplex PCR, yet TCRdb's version contains in-frame clones alone and is incomplete. Among 150,000 to 200,000 clones listed, just under 65% were seen once. Specimen: CD4+ T cells sorted from blood, collected at roughly week 49, from a patient treated with tofacitinib. These receptor sequences come from a human donor with alopecia areata. Each CDR3 is given with its conserved first and last residue. A D gene is named only where the DNA matches it firmly. Some rows mark clone size as missing; the rest say once, few, many or name a class of expanded clone.

TRBJ1-2 | 11 | TRBV29-1 | - | - | TGCAGCGTTGTATATCGGGGTGGCTACACCTTC | CSVVYRGGYTF
TRBJ2-3 | 17 | TRBV18 | TRBD1 | - | TGTGCCAGCTTAACCTCTACAGGGGGCAAGAGGACAGATACGCAGTATTTT | CASLTSTGGKRTDTQYF
TRBJ1-4 | 15 | TRBV7-2 | - | few | TGTGCCAGCAGCTCGTTGGGACGTTTAAATGAAAAACTGTTTTTT | CASSSLGRLNEKLFF
TRBJ2-1 | 16 | TRBV5-1 | - | - | TGCGCCAGCAGCCTTCCGGCTCCTAGCTCCTACAATGAGCAGTTCTTC | CASSLPAPSSYNEQFF
TRBJ2-5 | 14 | TRBV6-5 | - | - | TGTGCCAGCAGCATCGGGACAAATCAAGAGACCCAGTACTTC | CASSIGTNQETQYF
TRBJ1-2 | 12 | TRBV25-1 | - | - | TGTGCCAGCAGTGAGGCAGGGCAAGGCTACACCTTC | CASSEAGQGYTF
TRBJ1-5 | 13 | TRBV27 | TRBD1 | - | TGTGCCAGCTCGGGACAGGGGAATCAGCCCCAGCATTTT | CASSGQGNQPQHF
TRBJ2-1 | 12 | TRBV29-1 | TRBD2 | few | TGCAGCGTGAATAGCGGGGGGAATGAGCAGTTCTTC | CSVNSGGNEQFF
TRBJ2-1 | 18 | TRBV2 | - | - | TGTGCCAGCAGTGGGAGGGTGAGGACCTTGAGCTCCTACAATGAGCAGTTCTTC | CASSGRVRTLSSYNEQFF
TRBJ1-2 | 14 | TRBV29-1 | - | few | TGCAGCGTTGAAGATCGGGGTAATCCCTATGGCTACACCTTC | CSVEDRGNPYGYTF
TRBJ1-2 | 15 | TRBV6-5 | TRBD1 | - | TGTGCCAGCAGTCTTGCCCTAAGACAGGGAATGGGCTACACCTTC | CASSLALRQGMGYTF
TRBJ1-1 | 11 | TRBV29-1 | - | - | TGCAGCGTTGGGGACCCAGGTGAAGCTTTCTTT | CSVGDPGEAFF
TRBJ2-3 | 12 | TRBV5-1 | - | few | TGCGCCAGCAGCTTTGAGACAGATACGCAGTATTTT | CASSFETDTQYF
TRBJ2-7 | 12 | TRBV29-1 | - | - | TGCAGCGTTGAAGACGGACCCTACGAGCAGTACTTC | CSVEDGPYEQYF
TRBJ1-2 | 14 | TRBV30 | TRBD1 | - | TGTGCCTGGGGGACAGGCGAATCTAACTATGGCTACACCTTC | CAWGTGESNYGYTF
TRBJ2-7 | 14 | TRBV25-1 | TRBD1 | - | TGTGCCAGCAGTAGACAGGGGGGCACCTACGAGCAGTACTTC | CASSRQGGTYEQYF
TRBJ2-6 | 15 | TRBV5-1 | - | - | TGCGCCAGCAGGGACGGAACTTCTGGGGCCAACGTCCTGACTTTC | CASRDGTSGANVLTF
TRBJ2-3 | 13 | TRBV29-1 | - | - | TGCAGCCTCAGGGAGACTAGCACAGATACGCAGTATTTT | CSLRETSTDTQYF
TRBJ2-1 | 14 | TRBV10-3 | TRBD2 | - | TGTGCCATCAGTGGGGAAGCGGGGGGCAATGAGCAGTTCTTC | CAISGEAGGNEQFF